This T cell receptor (beta chain) was profiled in a study of graft-versus-host responses after intestinal transplantation. Overall study: Recipients uniformly received anti-thymocyte globulin induction, followed by tacrolimus and steroids for three to four years. Findings and limits, study-wide: Early post-transplant HvG declines showed an association with peak circulating GvH clone levels. Allograft clonal ratios (graft-versus-host to host-versus-graft) were high in patients who had graft-donor T cell macrochimerism. Recipient-marrow GvH clones were detected, some having first appeared in ileum or blood.

As regards this clone: Its antigen is not known.

The CDR3 runs 18 residues. Trimming took 0 bases from V and 4 from J, leaving 20 bases between them. Germline assignment: CDR1 SGDLS and CDR2 YYNGEE. Generated by immunoSEQ multiplex PCR, the TCRdb table keeps only in-frame clones and is missing some. The data contain 35,000 to 45,000 clones, 94% of them seen just once; the ten biggest clones take up roughly 0.22%. The specimen was unstimulated CD4+ T cells sorted from spleen or lymph node cells, collected before transplant. This chain links TRBV9 with TRBJ1-3, with D possibly matching TRBD1 (6 bases). The receptor was derived from a human donor who was the organ donor for an intestinal transplant. The CDR3 bases are TGTGCCAGCAGCGTAGTGGCCGGGGGCGCATATTCCGGAAACACCATATATTTT. Its protein is CASSVVAGGAYSGNTIYF.